This paragraph covers one T cell receptor beta chain sequence. The study recruited healthy Caucasian donors from Russia who were aged about 6 to 95. Each donor's blood draw was 8.5 to 10 milliliters of peripheral blood. These data come from a study of blood T cells in healthy people across ages. Across the study: Template switching captured about one barcoded beta molecule per two T cells.

V shed 0 bases and J shed 10 bases, with 13 bases lying between them. The germline V gene encodes CDR1 SGDLS and CDR2 YYNGEE. This CDR3 is 13 amino acids long. A sample-barcoded 5' primer and a J-beta primer mix were used in a second PCR of roughly 6 to 11 cycles. Each cDNA molecule was tagged by a template-switch adaptor that had 12 random nucleotides. A single record per CDR3 protein comes from TCRdb applying MiXCR to the 5' RACE reads. The sample includes about 1.8 million distinct CDR3 sequences, around half of them seen just once. The sample comprised blood. The clonotype was recovered from a woman aged 40 to 50 in good health. The chain has TRBV9 and TRBJ1-1, with a tentative D call TRBD1 (5 bases). CDR3 residues: CASSVGEGLAAFF. CDR3 coding DNA: TGTGCCAGCAGCGTAGGGGAGGGGTTGGCAGCTTTCTTT.